This TCR beta chain was identified in a study of T cells in Graves' hyperthyroidism and ophthalmopathy. Overall study results and limits: In the blood, most expanded thyroid clonotypes above 0.001 appeared as well.

What was amplified from RNA transcripts were TCR beta CDR3 regions. The HTBI set primed first-round TCR CDR3 RT-PCR. In TCRdb, the multiplex PCR reads were re-called with MiXCR into one record per CDR3 protein. The profile shows roughly 45,000 distinct CDR3 sequences, about half of them singletons. A note on this clonotype: Its antigen is still unknown.

Germline loops: CDR1 MDHEN, CDR2 SYDVKM. J was trimmed by 7 bases and V by 7 bases; bases with no gene match: 10. The CDR3 totals 14 residues. The sequenced sample was peripheral blood or thyroid tissue (not recorded which). The source is a woman in her forties or fifties with Graves' hyperthyroidism. The J gene is TRBJ2-7, the V gene TRBV28, with 10 bases fitting TRBD1. The CDR3 nucleotides are TGTGCCAGCAAGAATGGACAGGGGGTAGGGGAGCAGTACTTC. This codes for CASKNGQGVGEQYF.